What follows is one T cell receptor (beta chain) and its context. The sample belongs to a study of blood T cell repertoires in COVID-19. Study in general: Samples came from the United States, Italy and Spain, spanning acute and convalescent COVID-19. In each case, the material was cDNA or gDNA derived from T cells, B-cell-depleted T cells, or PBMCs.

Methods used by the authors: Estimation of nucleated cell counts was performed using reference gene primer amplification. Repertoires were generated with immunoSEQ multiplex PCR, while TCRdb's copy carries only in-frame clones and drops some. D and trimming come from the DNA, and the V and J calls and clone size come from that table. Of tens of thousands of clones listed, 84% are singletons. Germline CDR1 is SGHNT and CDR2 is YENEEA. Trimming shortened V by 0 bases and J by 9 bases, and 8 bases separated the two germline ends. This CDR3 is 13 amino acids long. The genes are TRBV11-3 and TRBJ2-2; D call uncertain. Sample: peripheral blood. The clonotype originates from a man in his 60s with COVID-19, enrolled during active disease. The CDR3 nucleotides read TGTGCCAGCAGCTTAGATCGACTCCGGGAGCTGTTTTTT. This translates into CASSLDRLRELFF.